The 21 T cell receptor beta chains below were found in one sample sequenced in a study of T cells after yellow fever vaccination (dated by TCRdb to the late 2010s). The sample's treatment or condition, from its label and the paper: live attenuated yellow fever vaccine strain. Preparation of the library involved 5' RACE. TCRdb records Illumina HiSeq 2500 as the sequencer. TCRdb ran its own pipeline on the public reads, namely fastp trimming at Q25 and MiXCR clone calling, and kept in-frame beta chains. For every CDR3 protein sequence, its rows merge into one entry that carries the most common genes and DNA. Across this sample there are around 340,000 distinct CDR3 sequences, with 8.5% to 9% seen only once. The ten biggest clones cover approximately 18% of the sample. Sequenced material: PBMCs, taken on the day of the first yellow fever vaccination. The receptor source for this set is a man between 18 and 35 years old who received the YFV17D yellow fever vaccine.

This clonotype was seen a few times. The chain couples TRBV25-1 to TRBJ1-2; D unclear. Germline V gene lookup returns CDR1 MGHDK and CDR2 SYGVNS. The CDR3 has 14 amino acids. V was pared by 1 base and J by 0 bases, with 6 bases between. The CDR3 DNA reads TGTGCCAGCAGTGAATCCAGAGCTAACTATGGCTACACCTTC. Residues: CASSESRANYGYTF.

This clonotype was detected ten times or more. The chain is built from TRBV4-2 and TRBJ2-5, with D maybe TRBD2 (7 bases). The germline CDR1 and CDR2 sequences are LGHNA and YNFKEQ. CDR3 length equals 15 residues. Trimming left V 0 bases short and J 3 bases short, with 11 bases between. CDR3 amino acids: CASSQDGGGEETQYF. The DNA of the CDR3 is TGTGCCAGCAGCCAAGATGGGGGGGGCGAAGAGACCCAGTACTTC.

This clonotype was seen only a few times. The genes are TRBV6-2 or TRBV6-3 and TRBJ1-1; D perhaps matches TRBD1 (6 bases). Trimming removed 2 bases at V and 1 base at J, with 14 bases between. Looked up from germline, CDR1 is MNHEY and CDR2 is SVGEGT. This CDR3 has 16 amino acids. The DNA of the CDR3 is TGTGCCAGCAGTTACGGGTTCTGGGGGGCGAACACTGAAGCTTTCTTT. Protein sequence: CASSYGFWGANTEAFF.

This sequence joins TRBV7-8 and TRBJ2-5; D perhaps matches TRBD2 (5 bases). Germline V gene data show CDR1 as SGHVS and CDR2 as FQNEAQ. V was clipped by 6 bases and J by 2 bases, with 16 bases between them. The CDR3 has 15 amino acids. The CDR3 here is CASRANLRVQETQYF. CDR3 sequence (DNA): TGTGCCAGCAGGGCTAACTTGCGGGTACAAGAGACCCAGTACTTC.

This clonotype was seen a handful of times. This chain links TRBV9 with TRBJ1-4; no definite D call. Trimming pared 3 bases from V and 5 bases from J, leaving 11 bases between. The germline gives CDR1 SGDLS, CDR2 YYNGEE. The CDR3 totals 14 residues. The CDR3 DNA is TGTGCCAGCAGCGAGAACAACAAGAATGAAAAACTGTTTTTT. The encoded protein is CASSENNKNEKLFF.

This clonotype was recorded at least ten times. This rearrangement joins TRBV20-1 to TRBJ2-3, with D perhaps matching TRBD2 (5 bases). This CDR3 comprises 13 residues. Trimming stripped 3 bases from V and 0 bases from J, with 7 bases between. In germline, CDR1 is DFQATT, CDR2 SNEGSKA (reference sequence). CDR3 sequence (DNA): TGCAGTGCTAGGGACTCCAGCACAGATACGCAGTATTTT. Translating gives CSARDSSTDTQYF.

This clonotype was detected many times. In nucleotides, the CDR3 is TGTGCCACAACACCCTCGACAGGGGGTGGGACAATCCTCCACTTT. Residues: CATTPSTGGGTILHF. The chain combines TRBV7-6 with TRBJ1-6; TRBD1 matches 9 bases. The CDR3 extends over 15 amino acids. CDR1 and CDR2 from the germline V gene are SGHVS and FNYEAQ. J lost 15 bases, V lost 10 bases, and 19 bases had no gene match.

This clonotype was observed many times. The J gene is TRBJ2-5, the V gene TRBV29-1; 10 bases match TRBD1. V trimming: 7 bases; J trimming: 0 bases; junction bases outside the gene matches: 2. Germline loops: CDR1 SQVTM, CDR2 ANQGSEA. The CDR3 runs 13 residues. The CDR3 reads CSGGTGDQETQYF. CDR3 nucleotides: TGCAGCGGTGGGACAGGGGACCAAGAGACCCAGTACTTC.

The chain joins TRBV27 to TRBJ2-5; D possibly uses TRBD1 or TRBD2 (5 bases each). Germline lookup yields CDR1 MNHEY and CDR2 SMNVEV (reference sequence). The CDR3 runs 13 residues. The V and J ends lost 4 bases and 3 bases respectively, with 9 bases between them. The CDR3 is CASSSGRKETQYF. DNA for the CDR3: TGTGCCAGCAGTTCGGGACGGAAAGAGACCCAGTACTTC.

The J gene is TRBJ2-5, the V gene TRBV5-1; 7 bases are a match to TRBD1. Trimming cost V 0 bases and J 3 bases; bases outside gene matches: 5. CDR3 length: 15 residues. Germline-derived CDR1 and CDR2 are SGHRS and YFSETQ. CDR3 in DNA: TGCGCCAGCAGCTTGGCCGAGGGGGCAAAAGAGACCCAGTACTTC. Residues: CASSLAEGAKETQYF. Full variable domain (remainder filled in from reference TRBV5-1 and TRBJ2-5): KAGVTQTPRYLIKTRGQQVTLSCSPISGHRSVSWYQQTPGQGLQFLFEYFSETQRNKGNFPGRFSGRQFSNSRSEMNVSTLELGDSALYLCASSLAEGAKETQYFGPGTRLLVL.

The sample holds many counts of this clonotype. The chain links TRBV12-3 or TRBV12-4 to TRBJ1-1; no definite D call. This CDR3 is built from 13 residues. The V end lost 4 bases, the J end lost 1 base, and 7 bases lay between the germline ends. CDR3 loop: CASSSLWNTEAFF. CDR3 bases: TGTGCCAGCAGTTCCTTATGGAACACTGAAGCTTTCTTT.

The chain uses TRBV4-3 and TRBJ2-1; D not certain. This CDR3 region has 15 residues. CDR1 and CDR2 from the germline V gene are LGHNA and YSLEER. The germline V and J ends were trimmed by 1 base and 1 base, with 8 bases remaining between them. CDR3 amino acids: CASSQADVSYNEQFF. The DNA for the CDR3 is TGCGCCAGCAGCCAAGCGGACGTATCCTACAATGAGCAGTTCTTC.

This chain links TRBV2 with TRBJ1-1, with D unresolved. V lost 4 bases and J 0 bases, leaving 3 bases between the germline ends. The CDR3 spans 12 residues. From germline, CDR1 is SNHLY and CDR2 FYNNEI. CDR3 in amino acids: CASSAVNTEAFF. The CDR3 DNA is TGTGCCAGCAGTGCAGTGAACACTGAAGCTTTCTTT.

This clonotype was recorded a few times. The rearrangement uses TRBV5-8 and TRBJ1-1; perhaps TRBD1 as D (6 bases). CDR3 length equals 12 residues. Germline V gene data show CDR1 as SGHTS and CDR2 as YDEGEE. V lost 1 base to trimming and J lost 11 bases, with 12 bases between them. The DNA of the CDR3 is TGTGCCAGCAGCTTGACAGGGTTTTCGGCTTTCTTT. It encodes CASSLTGFSAFF.

This clonotype has a handful of counts. This chain joins TRBV6-2 or TRBV6-3 and TRBJ2-1, with D perhaps given as TRBD1 or TRBD2 (6 bases each). The CDR3 is 16 amino acids. Trimming stripped 5 bases from V and 6 bases from J, with 20 bases between. Germline V gene sequence: CDR1 MNHEY, CDR2 SVGEGT. The CDR3: CASSPPWGAAPNEQFF. The DNA of the CDR3 is TGTGCCAGCAGTCCACCGTGGGGGGCAGCCCCCAATGAGCAGTTCTTC.

The rearrangement joins TRBV12-3 or TRBV12-4 to TRBJ2-1; no reliable D call. This CDR3 has 16 residues. V was cut by 1 base and J by 3 bases, with 13 bases left in between. CDR3 amino acids: CASSLGLLVYYNEQFF. The CDR3 bases are TGTGCCAGCAGTTTAGGACTTCTGGTATACTACAATGAGCAGTTCTTC.

This clonotype was picked up many times. The chain uses TRBV20-1 and TRBJ2-1; D could derive from TRBD1 or TRBD2 (5 bases each). The CDR3 length is 14 residues. The V end was cut by 3 bases, the J end by 7 bases, with 16 bases between. CDR1 DFQATT and CDR2 SNEGSKA come from the germline V gene (reference sequence). This chain's CDR3 is CSASDTGARNEQFF. CDR3 DNA sequence: TGCAGTGCTAGTGATACCGGGGCCCGGAATGAGCAGTTCTTC.

J is TRBJ1-5 and V is TRBV7-8; TRBD1 aligns across 11 bases. Per the germline V gene, CDR1 is SGHVS and CDR2 is FQNEAQ. V lost 7 bases and J lost 6; bases outside the gene matches: 8. The length of the CDR3 is 15 residues. The CDR3 bases are TGTGCCAGCACCCTAGGGACAGGGGGAAGTCAGCCCCAGCATTTT. As protein: CASTLGTGGSQPQHF.

The chain links TRBV29-1 to TRBJ1-2; no clear D. The V end was cut by 4 bases, the J end by 7 bases, with 10 bases between. Per the germline V gene, CDR1 is SQVTM and CDR2 is ANQGSEA. The CDR3 runs to 11 residues. As DNA, the CDR3 is TGCAGCGTTGGCGGGGTATCTGGCTACACCTTC. This encodes CSVGGVSGYTF.

This clonotype occurred a few times. This chain links TRBV7-6 with TRBJ2-2; D may be TRBD1 (7 bases). The ends were cut back, 1 base at V and 5 bases at J, with 14 bases in the middle. From germline, CDR1 is SGHVS and CDR2 FNYEAQ. The CDR3 totals 16 residues. CDR3 sequence reads: CASSLDAEGATGELFF. The CDR3 DNA reads as TGTGCCAGCAGCTTAGACGCGGAGGGGGCAACCGGGGAGCTGTTTTTT. The variable domain in full, with the rest retrieved from reference TRBV7-6 and TRBJ2-2, is GAGVSQSPRYKVTKRGQDVALRCDPISGHVSLYWYRQALGQGPEFLTYFNYEAQQDKSGLPNDRFSAERPEGSISTLTIQRTEQRDSAMYRCASSLDAEGATGELFFGEGSRLTVL.

In this sample, this clonotype turned up a few times. The chain links TRBV5-1 to TRBJ2-7; 7 bases map to TRBD2. With 3 bases clipped from V and 2 bases from J, the junction kept 5 bases outside the gene matches. Germline assignment: CDR1 SGHRS and CDR2 YFSETQ. CDR3 size: 14 residues. CDR3 protein: CASSSGRPPYEQYV. The CDR3 bases are TGCGCCAGCAGCTCCGGGAGGCCTCCCTACGAGCAGTACGTC.